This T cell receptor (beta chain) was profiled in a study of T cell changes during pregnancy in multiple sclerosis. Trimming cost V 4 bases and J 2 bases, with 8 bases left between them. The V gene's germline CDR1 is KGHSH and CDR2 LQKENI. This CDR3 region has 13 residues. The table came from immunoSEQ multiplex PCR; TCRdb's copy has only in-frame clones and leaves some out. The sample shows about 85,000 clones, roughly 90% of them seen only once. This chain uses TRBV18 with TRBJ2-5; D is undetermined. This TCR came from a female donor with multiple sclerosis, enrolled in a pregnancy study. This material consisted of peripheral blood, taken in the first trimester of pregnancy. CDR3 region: CASSQNTQETQYF. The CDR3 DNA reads TGTGCCAGCTCACAAAACACACAAGAGACCCAGTACTTC.